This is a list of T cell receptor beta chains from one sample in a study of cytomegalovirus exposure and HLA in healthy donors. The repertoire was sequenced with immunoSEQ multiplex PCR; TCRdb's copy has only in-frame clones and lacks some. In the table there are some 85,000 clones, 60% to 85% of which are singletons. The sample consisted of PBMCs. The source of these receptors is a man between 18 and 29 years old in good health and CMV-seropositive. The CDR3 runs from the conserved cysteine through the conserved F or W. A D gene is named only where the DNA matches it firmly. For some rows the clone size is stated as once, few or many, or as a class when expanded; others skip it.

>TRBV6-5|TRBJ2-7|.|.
TGTGCCAGCAGTTACGGACAGGGAGGGAGAAACGAGCAGTACTTC
CASSYGQGGRNEQYF
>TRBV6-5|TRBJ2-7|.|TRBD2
TGTGCCAGCAGTTATGGAGCGGGAGGTCGGAACGAGCAGTACTTC
CASSYGAGGRNEQYF
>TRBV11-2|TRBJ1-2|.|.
TGTGCCAGCAGCGAGGGCAGGCTACTCTCCCGAGCTAACTATGGCTACACCTTC
CASSEGRLLSRANYGYTF
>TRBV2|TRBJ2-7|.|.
TGTGCCAGCAGCGTCGAGCAGTACTTC
CASSVEQYF
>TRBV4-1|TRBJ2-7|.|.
TGCGCCAGCAGCCAAGAAAGAGGGCGCGAGCAGTACTTC
CASSQERGREQYF
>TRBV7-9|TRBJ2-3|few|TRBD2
TGTGCGGCTGGCGGGAGCGATACGCAGTATTTT
CAAGGSDTQYF
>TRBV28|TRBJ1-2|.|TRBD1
TGTGCCAGCAGCTCGGGTCACGGGACAGGACACTATGGCTACACCTTC
CASSSGHGTGHYGYTF
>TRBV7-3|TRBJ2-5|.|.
TGTGCCAGCAGTCCTCGACAGGGAGGCCAAGAGACCCAGTACTTC
CASSPRQGGQETQYF
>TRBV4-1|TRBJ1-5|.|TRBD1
TGCGCCAGCAGCCGCCTGGGACAGCAAGGCCAGCCCCAGCATTTT
CASSRLGQQGQPQHF
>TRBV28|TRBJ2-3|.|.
TGTGCCACTGCGAGCGAGCAAACGCAGTATTTT
CATASEQTQYF
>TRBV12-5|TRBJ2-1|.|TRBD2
TGTGCTAGTGGAAATCTGGGCGGGAGGGCCGATGAGCAGTTCTTC
CASGNLGGRADEQFF
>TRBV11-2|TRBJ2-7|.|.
TGTGCCAGCAGCTTCGTCAGTACCTACGAGCAGTACTTC
CASSFVSTYEQYF
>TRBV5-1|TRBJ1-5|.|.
TGCGCCAGCAGCCCGGACAGCAACAATCAGCCCCAGCATTTT
CASSPDSNNQPQHF
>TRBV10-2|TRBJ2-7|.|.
TGCGCCAGCAGGCTCTTTAGCGGAACCTACGAGCAGTACTTC
CASRLFSGTYEQYF
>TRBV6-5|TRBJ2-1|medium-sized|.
TGTGCCAGCTCCACGGACGGGGACAATGAGCAGTTCTTC
CASSTDGDNEQFF
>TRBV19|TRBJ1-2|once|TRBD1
TGTGCCAGCATGGACAGGCACAGATCCTATGGCTACACCTTC
CASMDRHRSYGYTF
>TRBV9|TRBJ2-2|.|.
TGTGCCAGCAGCGCCTGGACAGCCACCGGGGAGCTGTTTTTT
CASSAWTATGELFF
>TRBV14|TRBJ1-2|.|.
TGTGCCAGCAGCCAAGATCTGGGGACACCGTATGGCTACACCTTC
CASSQDLGTPYGYTF
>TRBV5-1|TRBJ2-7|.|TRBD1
TGCGCCAGCAGAGTCTCGGACAGGTTACACGAGCAGTACTTC
CASRVSDRLHEQYF
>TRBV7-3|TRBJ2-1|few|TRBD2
TGTGCCAGCAGCGCAGCGGGAGTTGGGGATGAGCAGTTCTTC
CASSAAGVGDEQFF
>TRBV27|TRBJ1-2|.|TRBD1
TGTGCCAGTGCTCCGGAGACAGGGATTCGAGGCTACACCTTC
CASAPETGIRGYTF
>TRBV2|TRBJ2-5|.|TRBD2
TGTGCCAGCAGCATAACCCTAGCGGGAGAAGAGACCCAGTACTTC
CASSITLAGEETQYF
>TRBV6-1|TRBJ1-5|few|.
TGTGCCAGCAGAGAAGCGCGGGGGCCCCAGCATTTT
CASREARGPQHF
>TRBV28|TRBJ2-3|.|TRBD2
TGTGCCAGCAGTGGGCTAGCGGGAGATAGATACGCAGATACGCAGTATTTT
CASSGLAGDRYADTQYF
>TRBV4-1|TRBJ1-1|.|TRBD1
TGCGCCAGCGGCGGACAGGTGAACACTGAAGCTTTCTTT
CASGGQVNTEAFF
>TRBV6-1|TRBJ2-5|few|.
TGTGCCAGCAGTGAAGTAAGGGGCGGGACCCAGTACTTC
CASSEVRGGTQYF
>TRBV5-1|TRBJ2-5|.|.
TGCGCCAGCAGCTTGGGCCGGGAGACCCAGTACTTC
CASSLGRETQYF
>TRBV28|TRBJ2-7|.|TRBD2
TGTGCCAGCACCGCGGGACTAGCGGGAGCCTACGAGCAGTACTTC
CASTAGLAGAYEQYF
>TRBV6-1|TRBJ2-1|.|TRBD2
TGTGCCAGCAGTGTCCTAGCGGGGTACAATGAGCAGTTCTTC
CASSVLAGYNEQFF
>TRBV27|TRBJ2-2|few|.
TGTGCCAGCAGTTACCGGGGAAACACCGGGGAGCTGTTTTTT
CASSYRGNTGELFF
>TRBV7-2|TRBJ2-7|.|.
TGTGCCAGCAGGGATGTGGGGCACACCTACGAGCAGTACTTC
CASRDVGHTYEQYF
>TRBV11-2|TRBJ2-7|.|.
TGTGCCAGCAGCTTCGGAGACTCCTACGAGCAGTACTTC
CASSFGDSYEQYF
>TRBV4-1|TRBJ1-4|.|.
TGCGCCAGCAGCCAACTTACCGTTAGTAGGGACGGGAGCTCTAATGAAAAACTGTTTTTT
CASSQLTVSRDGSSNEKLFF
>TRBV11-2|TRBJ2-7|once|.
TGTGCCAGCACCCTTCGGAGCTACGAGCAGTACTTC
CASTLRSYEQYF
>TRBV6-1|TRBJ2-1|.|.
TGTGCCAGCAGTGTGAGCGGGCTTTCCTACAATGAGCAGTTCTTC
CASSVSGLSYNEQFF
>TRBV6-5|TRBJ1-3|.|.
TGTGCCAGCAGTTACTCTCCAGGGGCGGGAAACACCATATATTTT
CASSYSPGAGNTIYF
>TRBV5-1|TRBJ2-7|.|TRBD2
TGCGCCAGCAGCAAGCGGGAGGGCCCCATCGAGCAGTACTTC
CASSKREGPIEQYF
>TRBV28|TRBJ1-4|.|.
TGTGCCAGCAGTCTACTAGATGGGGTCCGAGAAAAACTGTTTTTT
CASSLLDGVREKLFF
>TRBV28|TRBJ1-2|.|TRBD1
TGTGCCAGCAGTGAAGGGACAGGACGGAACTATGGCTACACCTTC
CASSEGTGRNYGYTF
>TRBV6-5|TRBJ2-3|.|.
TGTGCCAGCCGCACGGGAGTCGGCACAGATACGCAGTATTTT
CASRTGVGTDTQYF
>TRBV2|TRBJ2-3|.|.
TGTGCCAGCAGTGTCTCCTCAAGGGGTTCAGATACGCAGTATTTT
CASSVSSRGSDTQYF